The sequence of this T cell receptor (beta chain) was determined in a study of cytomegalovirus exposure and HLA in healthy donors. In the PCR, 60 Vbeta and 13 Jbeta primers were used. Some clones are missing from TCRdb's copy, which holds only in-frame ones; the method was immunoSEQ multiplex PCR. The sample has approximately 37,000 clones; 70% to 85% are singletons. The CDR3 consists of 14 residues. The ends were cut back, 2 bases at V and 5 bases at J, with 13 bases in the middle. CDR1 is MGHRA, CDR2 YSYEKL, per germline. This receptor was identified in a man aged 30 to 39 in good health and CMV-seronegative. The chain links TRBV4-1 to TRBJ2-7; the D gene is possibly TRBD2 (5 bases). The material sequenced was PBMCs. The CDR3 region has the DNA TGCGCCAGCAGCCAAAAAACGGGGTCCCACGAGCAGTACTTC. This translates into CASSQKTGSHEQYF.